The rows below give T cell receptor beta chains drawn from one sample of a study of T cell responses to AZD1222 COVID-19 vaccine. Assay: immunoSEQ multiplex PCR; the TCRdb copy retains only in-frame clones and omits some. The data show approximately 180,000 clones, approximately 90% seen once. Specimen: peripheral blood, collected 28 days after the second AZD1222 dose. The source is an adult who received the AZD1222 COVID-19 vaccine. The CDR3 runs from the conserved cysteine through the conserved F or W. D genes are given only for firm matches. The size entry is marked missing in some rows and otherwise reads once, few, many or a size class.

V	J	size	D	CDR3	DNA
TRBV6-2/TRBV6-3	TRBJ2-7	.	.	CASSYLGRSTYEQYF	TGTGCCAGCAGTTACTTGGGTCGATCAACCTACGAGCAGTACTTC
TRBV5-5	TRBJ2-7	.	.	CASSLAGSYEQYF	TGTGCCAGCAGCTTGGCCGGCAGCTACGAGCAGTACTTC
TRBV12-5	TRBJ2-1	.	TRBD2	CASGVSGNNEQFF	TGTGCTAGTGGTGTGAGCGGGAACAATGAGCAGTTCTTC
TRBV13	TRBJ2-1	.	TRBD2	CASSPSGSDEQFF	TGTGCCAGCAGCCCAAGCGGGAGTGATGAGCAGTTCTTC
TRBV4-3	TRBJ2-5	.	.	CASSLVWRETQYF	TGCGCCAGCAGCCTAGTCTGGCGCGAGACCCAGTACTTC
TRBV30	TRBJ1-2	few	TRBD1	CAWSVQGGQGPRSTF	TGTGCCTGGAGTGTACAGGGGGGACAGGGGCCCAGGAGCACCTTC
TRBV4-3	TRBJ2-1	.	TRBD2	CASSQISGSGEQFF	TGCGCCAGCAGCCAAATAAGCGGGAGTGGAGAGCAGTTCTTC
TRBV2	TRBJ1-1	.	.	CASSKTGDEAFF	TGTGCCAGCAGTAAGACCGGGGATGAAGCTTTCTTT
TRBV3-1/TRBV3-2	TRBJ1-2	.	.	CASSLGPGRDYGYTF	TGTGCCAGCAGTCTAGGGCCAGGGAGGGACTATGGCTACACCTTC
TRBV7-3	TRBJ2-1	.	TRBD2	CASSSASGGSYNEQFF	TGTGCCAGCAGCTCAGCTAGCGGTGGCTCCTACAATGAGCAGTTCTTC
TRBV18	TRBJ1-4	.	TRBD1	CASSPPDREDEKLFF	TGTGCCAGCTCACCACCGGACAGGGAGGATGAAAAACTGTTTTTT
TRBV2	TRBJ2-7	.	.	CASSEGGRGQYF	TGTGCCAGCAGTGAAGGCGGCCGTGGGCAGTACTTC
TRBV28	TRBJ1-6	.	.	CASSFDSLTPGGSPLHF	TGTGCCAGCAGTTTCGACAGCCTCACTCCGGGGGGTTCACCCCTCCACTTT
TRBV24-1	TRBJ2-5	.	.	CATSDGRGIETQYF	TGTGCCACCAGTGATGGCAGGGGAATAGAGACCCAGTACTTC
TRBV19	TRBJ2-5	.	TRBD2	CASSSRLAGGRVGEETQYF	TGTGCCAGTAGCTCGAGACTAGCGGGAGGGAGGGTAGGAGAAGAGACCCAGTACTTC
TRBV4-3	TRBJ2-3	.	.	CASSQLIAVDTQYF	TGCGCCAGCAGCCAACTAATAGCCGTAGATACGCAGTATTTT
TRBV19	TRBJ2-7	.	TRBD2	CASSPSGSYYEQYF	TGTGCCAGTAGCCCCAGCGGGAGTTATTACGAGCAGTACTTC
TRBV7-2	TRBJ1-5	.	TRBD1	CASRGTGVGQPQHF	TGTGCCAGCAGGGGGACAGGGGTAGGCCAGCCCCAGCATTTT
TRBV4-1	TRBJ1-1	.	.	CASSPIRKGRTEAFF	TGCGCCAGCAGCCCGATTCGTAAGGGGCGCACTGAAGCTTTCTTT
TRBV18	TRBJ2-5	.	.	CASSRGLQETQYF	TGTGCCAGCTCAAGGGGACTCCAAGAGACCCAGTACTTC
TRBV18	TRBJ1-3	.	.	CASSPGGTNSGNTIYF	TGTGCCAGCTCACCAGGTGGGACAAACTCTGGAAACACCATATATTTT
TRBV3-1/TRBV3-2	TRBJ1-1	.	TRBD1	CASSPGDRGTEAFF	TGTGCCAGCAGCCCTGGAGACAGGGGCACTGAAGCTTTCTTT
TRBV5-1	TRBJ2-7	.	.	CASSFPDFSLVQYF	TGCGCCAGCAGCTTCCCAGACTTTTCTTTAGTGCAGTACTTC
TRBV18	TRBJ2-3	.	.	CASSPTVTDTQYF	TGTGCCAGCTCACCAACAGTAACAGATACGCAGTATTTT
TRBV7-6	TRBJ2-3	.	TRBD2	CASSSAQREFTDTQYF	TGTGCCAGCAGCTCTGCCCAGCGGGAATTCACAGATACGCAGTATTTT
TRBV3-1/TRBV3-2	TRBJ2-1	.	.	CASSHGTRHNEQFF	TGTGCCAGCAGCCATGGGACGCGACACAATGAGCAGTTCTTC
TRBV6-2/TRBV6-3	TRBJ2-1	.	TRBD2	CASTPLAEYNEQFF	TGTGCCAGCACCCCTCTAGCGGAGTACAATGAGCAGTTCTTC
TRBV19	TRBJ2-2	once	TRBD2	CASRTPLAGGVDGELFF	TGTGCCAGTAGGACCCCGCTAGCGGGAGGGGTGGACGGGGAGCTGTTTTTT
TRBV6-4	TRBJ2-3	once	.	CASRDTGDTNTDTQYF	TGTGCCAGCAGAGACACGGGGGACACTAACACAGATACGCAGTATTTT
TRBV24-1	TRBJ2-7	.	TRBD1	CATSGTGTGDREQYF	TGTGCCACCAGTGGTACCGGGACAGGGGATCGCGAGCAGTACTTC
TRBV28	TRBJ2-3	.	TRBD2	CASSSPGLADTDTQYF	TGTGCCAGCAGTTCCCCGGGACTAGCGGACACAGATACGCAGTATTTT
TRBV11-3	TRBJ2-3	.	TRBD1	CASSGHRGDTQYF	TGTGCCAGCAGCGGTCACAGGGGAGATACGCAGTATTTT
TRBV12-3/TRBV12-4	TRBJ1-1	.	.	CASSLKEGRVAFF	TGTGCCAGCAGTTTAAAGGAGGGGAGGGTAGCTTTCTTT
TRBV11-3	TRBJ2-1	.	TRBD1	CASSPSDRTYNEQFF	TGTGCCAGCAGCCCCTCGGACAGGACCTACAATGAGCAGTTCTTC
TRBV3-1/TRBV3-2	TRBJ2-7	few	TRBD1	CASSPGTGVYEQYF	TGTGCCAGCAGCCCGGGGACAGGGGTATACGAGCAGTACTTC
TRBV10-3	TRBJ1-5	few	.	CAISESTGVNQPQHF	TGTGCCATCAGTGAGTCGACAGGTGTAAATCAGCCCCAGCATTTT
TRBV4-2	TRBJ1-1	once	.	CASSQAAGAEAFF	TGTGCCAGCAGCCAAGCCGCGGGGGCTGAAGCTTTCTTT
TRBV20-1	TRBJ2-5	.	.	CSASRSRQETQYF	TGCAGTGCTAGTCGGAGTAGACAAGAGACCCAGTACTTC
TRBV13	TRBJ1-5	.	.	CASSLGGGNQPQHF	TGTGCCAGCAGCTTGGGGGGAGGCAATCAGCCCCAGCATTTT
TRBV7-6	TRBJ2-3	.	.	CASSLVAAASTDTQYF	TGTGCCAGCAGCTTAGTAGCAGCAGCTAGCACAGATACGCAGTATTTT
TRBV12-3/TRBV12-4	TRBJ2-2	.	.	CASSGTFTGELFF	TGTGCCAGCAGCGGGACTTTCACCGGGGAGCTGTTTTTT
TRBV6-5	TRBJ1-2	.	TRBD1	CASQQGKGYTF	TGTGCCAGCCAACAGGGGAAAGGCTACACCTTC
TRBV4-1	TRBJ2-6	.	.	CASSHTGPSGGANVLTF	TGCGCCAGCAGCCACACAGGACCCTCGGGCGGGGCCAACGTCCTGACTTTC
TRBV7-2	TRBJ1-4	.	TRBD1	CASSLGDRGGEKLFF	TGTGCCAGCAGCTTAGGGGACAGGGGTGGTGAAAAACTGTTTTTT
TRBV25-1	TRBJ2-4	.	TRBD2	CASSAWASGVGDIQYF	TGTGCCAGCAGTGCCTGGGCTAGCGGGGTTGGGGACATTCAGTACTTC
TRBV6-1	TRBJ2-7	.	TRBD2	CASREAGVSYEQYF	TGTGCCAGCAGAGAAGCGGGAGTATCCTACGAGCAGTACTTC
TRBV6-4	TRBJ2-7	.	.	CASSDKGTRGTYEQYF	TGTGCCAGCAGTGACAAGGGAACGAGAGGGACCTACGAGCAGTACTTC
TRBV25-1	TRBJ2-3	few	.	CASSLQGEDTQYF	TGTGCCAGCAGTCTGCAGGGTGAAGATACGCAGTATTTT
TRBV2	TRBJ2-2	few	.	CASREGTTGELFF	TGTGCCAGCAGAGAGGGAACTACCGGGGAGCTGTTTTTT